A single count supports the clone carrying this TCR beta chain. Antigen unknown. The trim removed 5 bases at V and 1 base at J, leaving 5 bases unmatched. The CDR3 has 14 amino acids. Germline lookup yields CDR1 MNHEY and CDR2 SVGAGI. The data were taken from a study of cytomegalovirus exposure and HLA in healthy donors. On the study more broadly: From donors who were HLA-typed, an early data release held approximately 80 million unique TCRs.

Regarding the study as a whole: For most subjects, TCR beta sequences were reported to predict HLA-A and HLA-B alleles with accuracy.

A multiplex PCR was run with 60 Vbeta primers and 13 Jbeta primers. The method was immunoSEQ multiplex PCR; TCRdb's version includes in-frame clones alone and lacks a portion of them. The sample carries fewer than 250,000 clones, 85% to 90% recorded once. This clonotype was obtained from a human donor in good health. The genes are TRBV6-5 and TRBJ2-7, with 7 bases aligning to TRBD1. Sequencing used PBMCs. The CDR3 here is CASSRTGNSYEQYF. CDR3 nucleotide sequence: TGTGCCAGCAGTCGGACAGGCAATTCCTACGAGCAGTACTTC.